The 10 T cell receptor beta chains listed next were all sequenced from one sample in a study of T cells after yellow fever vaccination. TCRdb redid the calling of the 5' RACE reads with MiXCR, one entry per CDR3 protein. The table lists some 340,000 distinct CDR3 sequences, roughly a tenth of them singletons. Sequenced here: CD4+ T cells sorted from PBMCs, sampled 45 days after the yellow fever booster vaccination. These receptors all stem from a man aged 18 to 29 who received the YFV17D yellow fever vaccine.

V is TRBV29-1 and J is TRBJ2-5, with TRBD1 matching 7 bases. This CDR3 comprises 12 residues. The V and J ends lost 7 bases and 7 bases, in that order; junction bases with no gene match: 9. Germline lookup yields CDR1 SQVTM and CDR2 ANQGSEA. CDR3 amino acids: CSGGQALGTQYF. For the CDR3, the DNA is TGCAGCGGAGGACAGGCCTTGGGGACCCAGTACTTC. Using reference TRBV29-1 and TRBJ2-5 for the parts outside the CDR3, the full variable domain is SAVISQKPSRDICQRGTSLTIQCQVDSQVTMMFWYRQQPGQSLTLIATANQGSEATYESGFVIDKFPISRPNLTFSTLTVSNMSPEDSSIYLCSGGQALGTQYFGPGTRLLVL.

Only a few counts were recorded for this clonotype. The gene calls are TRBV14 and TRBJ1-2, with 7 bases that match TRBD1. The length of the CDR3 is 13 residues. With V trimmed by 4 bases and J by 8 bases, 7 bases remained unmatched. Germline-derived CDR1 and CDR2 are SGHDN and FVKESK. The CDR3 nucleotides read TGTGCCAGCAGCCGGGACAGCGGGATGGGCTACACCTTC. This gives the protein CASSRDSGMGYTF.

This clonotype was counted a few times. This sequence joins TRBV7-8 and TRBJ2-5, with 9 nucleotides matching TRBD2. The CDR3 is made up of 17 amino acids. J lost 5 bases, V lost 5 bases, and 15 bases had no gene match. Germline V gene data show CDR1 as SGHVS and CDR2 as FQNEAQ. Here the CDR3 reads CASSQRPSSGVKETQYF. The CDR3 bases are TGTGCCAGCAGCCAACGCCCCTCTAGCGGGGTAAAGGAGACCCAGTACTTC.

The J gene is TRBJ2-4, the V gene TRBV9; perhaps TRBD2 as D (6 bases). Deletions cut 3 bases from V and 8 bases from J, with 18 bases between. The CDR3 consists of 15 residues. The germline V gene encodes CDR1 SGDLS and CDR2 YYNGEE. The CDR3: CASSAGGAGIDIQYF. The CDR3 coding sequence is TGTGCCAGCAGCGCCGGAGGGGCAGGAATAGACATTCAGTACTTC. Full variable domain (outside the CDR3, taken from reference TRBV9 and TRBJ2-4): DSGVTQTPKHLITATGQRVTLRCSPRSGDLSVYWYQQSLDQGLQFLIQYYNGEERAKGNILERFSAQQFPDLHSELNLSSLELGDSALYFCASSAGGAGIDIQYFGAGTRLSVL.

The chain carries TRBV9 and TRBJ1-2; D unclear. The germline CDR1 and CDR2 sequences are SGDLS and YYNGEE. CDR3 size: 12 residues. Deletions cut 0 bases from V and 8 bases from J, with 8 bases between. This CDR3 reads CASSVDSRGYTF. The CDR3 DNA reads TGTGCCAGCAGCGTAGACAGTCGAGGCTACACCTTC.

The sample holds many counts of this clonotype. This sequence joins TRBV27 and TRBJ2-3; no firm D call. The germline CDR1 and CDR2 sequences are MNHEY and SMNVEV (reference sequence). V lost 8 bases, J lost 1 base, and 10 bases lay in between. This CDR3 is 13 amino acids long. CDR3 DNA sequence: TGTGCCAGCCTCGCACAAGGCACAGATACGCAGTATTTT. Translated: CASLAQGTDTQYF.

This chain uses TRBV4-3 with TRBJ2-3, with a weak D call TRBD1 (6 bases). The CDR3 loop spans 16 amino acids. CDR1 is LGHNA, CDR2 YSLEER, per germline. Trimming shortened V by 0 bases and J by 2 bases, and 12 bases separated the two germline ends. This CDR3 is CASSQDKGVYTDTQYF. Here the CDR3 DNA reads TGCGCCAGCAGCCAAGATAAGGGGGTCTACACAGATACGCAGTATTTT.

This chain joins TRBV24-1 and TRBJ2-1, with D possibly TRBD1 on 6 matching bases. CDR1 KGHDR and CDR2 SFDVKD come from the germline V gene. The CDR3 has 18 amino acids. Deletions cut 0 bases from V and 0 bases from J, with 14 bases between. The CDR3 loop reads CATSDLRGSSSSYNEQFF. CDR3 DNA: TGTGCCACCAGTGATTTGAGGGGGTCGTCTAGCTCCTACAATGAGCAGTTCTTC.

The chain couples TRBV10-3 to TRBJ1-5, with no clear D. Germline V gene lookup returns CDR1 ENHRY and CDR2 SYGVKD. Trimming took 11 bases from V and 0 from J, leaving 17 bases between them. The CDR3 is 15 residues long. In DNA, the CDR3 is TGTGCCGCCGCAGGAGGCTCATTTAGCAATCAGCCCCAGCATTTT. It is translated as CAAAGGSFSNQPQHF.

The chain recombines TRBV7-3 with TRBJ2-3, with 13 bases that match TRBD2. This CDR3 has 16 residues. Unmatched junction bases numbered 4, after V lost 2 bases and J lost 5 bases. Looked up from germline, CDR1 is SGHTA and CDR2 is FQGTGA. The CDR3 DNA follows: TGTGCCAGCAGCTTATATGGACTAGCGGGGGAAGATACGCAGTATTTT. Translation: CASSLYGLAGEDTQYF.